A single sample is the source of the 21 T cell receptor beta chains below, sequenced in a study of HIV-infected children after antiretroviral therapy interruption. Unique molecular identifiers were included in an RNA-based 3' RACE TCR library. TCRdb fed the 3' RACE reads into MiXCR, producing one record per CDR3 protein. The sample has more than 75,000 distinct CDR3 sequences; less than 7% are singletons. Noted treatment: PENTA 11 planned treatment interruption arm or continuous ART arm. This sample comprised CD45RA+ CD4+ T cells from PBMCs, pooled from several time points, obtained from a donor given antiretroviral therapy, either interrupted or continuous. Indicated subset: naive CD4+ CD45RA+ CD45RO- T cells. The receptors were sampled from a pool of human donors with HIV.

This clonotype appeared many times. The chain carries TRBV19 and TRBJ1-4; TRBD1 might be the D (6 bases). Per the germline V gene, CDR1 is LNHDA and CDR2 is SQIVND (reference sequence). CDR3 length: 13 residues. Trimming left V 5 bases short and J 5 bases short, with 9 bases between. The CDR3: CASSLGQNEKLFF. In DNA, the CDR3 is TGTGCCAGTAGTCTTGGACAGAATGAAAAACTGTTTTTT.

V gene TRBV30 combines with J gene TRBJ2-7, with TRBD1 as a possible D gene (6 bases). V shed 2 bases and J shed 2 bases, with 19 bases lying between them. CDR1 GTSNPN and CDR2 SVGIG come from the germline V gene (reference sequence). This CDR3 has 16 residues. The CDR3 here is CAWSPGWAGDTYEQYF. The DNA of the CDR3 is TGTGCCTGGAGTCCAGGTTGGGCAGGGGATACCTACGAGCAGTACTTC.

This clonotype was detected many times. The chain uses TRBV19 and TRBJ2-7; 8 positions agree with TRBD1. This CDR3 contains 14 residues. Germline CDR1 LNHDA, CDR2 SQIVND (reference sequence). The V segment lost 5 bases and the J segment 6 bases; nucleotides outside the gene matches: 9. Here the CDR3 DNA reads TGTGCCAGTAGTCCCGGACAGGGAGGAAGCGAGCAGTACTTC. Its translation: CASSPGQGGSEQYF. The whole variable domain, filled in from reference TRBV19 and TRBJ2-7, reads DGGITQSPKYLFRKEGQNVTLSCEQNLNHDAMYWYRQDPGQGLRLIYYSQIVNDFQKGDIAEGYSVSREKKESFPLTVTSAQKNPTAFYLCASSPGQGGSEQYFGPGTRLTVT.

This clonotype came up many times. The rearrangement links TRBV12-5 to TRBJ2-2; TRBD2 matches 9 bases. The V gene end was trimmed by 2 bases and the J gene end by 4 bases; junction bases not matched to a gene: 17. The germline V gene has CDR1 LGHNT and CDR2 FRNRAP. The CDR3 sequence is 20 residues long. The CDR3 region is CASGLKLGGGAPQTTGELFF. The CDR3 nucleotides are TGTGCTAGTGGTTTGAAGTTGGGCGGGGGGGCGCCGCAGACCACCGGGGAGCTGTTTTTT.

This clonotype was found many times. The genes are TRBV24-1 and TRBJ2-1; D unclear. The CDR3 totals 13 residues. V was cut by 4 bases and J by 3 bases, with 6 bases left in between. The germline V gene has CDR1 KGHDR and CDR2 SFDVKD. CDR3 loop: CATSDPRYNEQFF. CDR3 bases: TGTGCCACCAGTGACCCCCGCTACAATGAGCAGTTCTTC.

This clonotype has a count of ten or more. The gene calls are TRBV9 and TRBJ1-1; TRBD1 agrees at 9 bases. The CDR3 totals 14 residues. Trimming took 4 bases from V and 5 from J; bases not matched to a gene: 6. CDR1 is SGDLS and CDR2 is YYNGEE in the germline V gene. Written as DNA, the CDR3 is TGTGCCAGCAGCAGAGGACAGGGGTGGACTGAAGCTTTCTTT. This codes for CASSRGQGWTEAFF.

The sample holds many counts of this clonotype. This sequence joins TRBV5-1 and TRBJ2-3; no clear D. Trimming shortened V by 7 bases and J by 1 base, and 10 bases separated the two germline ends. The CDR3 runs 13 residues. Germline values: CDR1 SGHRS, CDR2 YFSETQ. In nucleotides, the CDR3 is TGCGCCAGCGGCGACCGGCGCACAGATACGCAGTATTTT. The encoded protein is CASGDRRTDTQYF.

This clonotype is categorized as medium-sized. This sequence joins TRBV29-1 and TRBJ2-6; no firm D call. Germline V gene data show CDR1 as SQVTM and CDR2 as ANQGSEA. The CDR3 length is 13 residues. Deletions cut 6 bases from V and 1 base from J, with 7 bases between. CDR3 protein: CSVSSSGANVLTF. The CDR3 nucleotides read TGCAGCGTATCGTCGTCTGGGGCCAACGTCCTGACTTTC.

This clonotype was counted ten times or more. The V call is TRBV11-2, the J call TRBJ2-5, with 10 bases identical to TRBD2. The ends lost 5 bases at V and 5 bases at J; junction bases unmatched: 8. Germline CDR1 and CDR2: SGHAT and FQNNGV. This CDR3 region has 15 residues. The CDR3 DNA reads TGTGCCAGCAGCCAGGGGGTAGCGGGAGGTGAGACCCAGTACTTC. This sequence encodes CASSQGVAGGETQYF.

This clonotype occurred many times. J is TRBJ1-5 and V is TRBV6-1, with D hard to call. The length of the CDR3 is 13 residues. V was cut by 7 bases and J by 4 bases, with 11 bases left in between. Germline V CDR1 and CDR2: MNHNS, SASEGT. CDR3 coding DNA: TGTGCCAGCATGGGCACGGCTAATCAGCCCCAGCATTTT. Its protein product is CASMGTANQPQHF.

DNA of the CDR3: TGTGCCAGCAGCCCGTCCTCGACCTGGAGGGAACGGGATACGCAGTATTTT. It yields the protein CASSPSSTWRERDTQYF. This sequence joins TRBV4-2 and TRBJ2-3; possibly TRBD2 for D (6 bases). The CDR3 covers 17 residues. Trimming took 4 bases from V and 6 from J, leaving 23 bases between them. Germline lookup yields CDR1 LGHNA and CDR2 YNFKEQ.

This clonotype has a handful of counts. The chain employs TRBV5-5 and TRBJ2-5; D remains unclear. The CDR3 extends over 14 amino acids. The germline V gene has CDR1 SGHKS and CDR2 YYEKEE (reference sequence). Between the trimmed V and J ends, which lost 4 bases and 4 bases, there was a span of 14 bases. The CDR3 DNA is TGTGCCAGCAGCCGTTCGGGCCTGGGAGAGACCCAGTACTTC. Translating it yields CASSRSGLGETQYF.

This clonotype was observed at least ten times. This chain connects TRBV19 to TRBJ1-2, with D hard to call. Per the germline V gene, CDR1 is LNHDA and CDR2 is SQIVND (reference sequence). The ends were cut back, 4 bases at V and 8 bases at J, with 14 bases in the middle. The CDR3 covers 13 residues. CDR3: CASSTLTEQGYTF. For the CDR3, the DNA is TGTGCCAGTAGTACGCTAACGGAACAAGGCTACACCTTC.

This clonotype has more than one count but fewer than ten. The genes are TRBV11-2 and TRBJ2-7; D is perhaps TRBD1 or TRBD2 (5 bases each). V lost 4 bases and J 2 bases, leaving 15 bases between the germline ends. This CDR3 region has 15 residues. The V gene's germline CDR1 is SGHAT and CDR2 FQNNGV. CDR3 sequence: CASSSPTETTYEQYF. CDR3 nucleotides: TGTGCCAGCAGCTCACCGACAGAGACTACCTACGAGCAGTACTTC.

This clonotype showed up many times. This rearrangement joins TRBV6-2 or TRBV6-3 to TRBJ2-5, with 11 bases matching TRBD2. Per the germline V gene, CDR1 is MNHEY and CDR2 is SVGEGT. Unmatched junction bases numbered 13, after V lost 6 bases and J lost 7 bases. The CDR3 covers 16 residues. The CDR3 region is CASSRASGGTRGTQYF. In DNA, the CDR3 is TGTGCCAGCAGCCGGGCTAGCGGGGGGACCCGGGGGACCCAGTACTTC.

The V call is TRBV10-3, the J call TRBJ2-1; 8 nucleotides align to TRBD2. Germline assignment: CDR1 ENHRY and CDR2 SYGVKD. Trimming took 3 bases from V and 5 from J; bases not matched to a gene: 6. CDR3 length: 15 amino acids. The CDR3 spells CAISETSGGNNEQFF. The CDR3 bases are TGTGCCATCAGTGAAACGAGCGGGGGAAACAATGAGCAGTTCTTC.

This clonotype was detected many times. The chain has TRBV2 and TRBJ2-7; the D is unclear. V lost 7 bases and J lost 3, with 16 bases in between. This CDR3 region has 14 residues. The germline gives CDR1 SNHLY, CDR2 FYNNEI. The CDR3, as DNA: TGTGCCAGCATAAATCCCGATTCCCGCTACGAGCAGTACTTC. Translating it yields CASINPDSRYEQYF.

Ten or more counts support this clonotype. The rearrangement uses TRBV12-3 or TRBV12-4 and TRBJ1-1; D may be TRBD1 (6 bases). The CDR3 loop spans 15 amino acids. V was cut by 5 bases and J by 1 base, with 14 bases left in between. The CDR3 is CASSPTGGANTEAFF. CDR3 nucleotides: TGTGCCAGCAGTCCCACCGGGGGGGCGAACACTGAAGCTTTCTTT.

This clonotype was seen many times. The chain links TRBV7-9 to TRBJ2-1, with 11 bases that match TRBD2. The V gene end was trimmed by 5 bases and the J gene end by 10 bases; junction bases not matched to a gene: 10. Per germline, CDR1 SEHNR and CDR2 FQNEAQ (reference sequence). This CDR3 has 15 amino acids. CDR3 in amino acids: CASSPGLAEITEQFF. The DNA for the CDR3 is TGTGCCAGCAGCCCGGGACTAGCGGAGATTACCGAGCAGTTCTTC.

This clonotype was counted at least ten times. The rearrangement links TRBV27 to TRBJ2-5; D gene ambiguous. V gave up 6 bases and J gave up 2 bases, with 16 bases separating them. This CDR3 is built from 15 residues. Germline values: CDR1 MNHEY, CDR2 SMNVEV (reference sequence). CDR3 DNA sequence: TGTGCCAGCAGCCAGATCTACAAATCGCAAGAGACCCAGTACTTC. Translated, it gives CASSQIYKSQETQYF.

This clonotype was seen ten or more times. This chain joins TRBV6-1 and TRBJ2-5; tentative D call: TRBD1 (5 bases). This CDR3 spans 13 amino acids. V was trimmed by 1 base and J by 4 bases, leaving 7 bases between them. Germline values: CDR1 MNHNS, CDR2 SASEGT. CDR3 in amino acids: CASSEVRGETQYF. For the CDR3, the DNA is TGTGCCAGCAGTGAAGTTAGGGGAGAGACCCAGTACTTC.